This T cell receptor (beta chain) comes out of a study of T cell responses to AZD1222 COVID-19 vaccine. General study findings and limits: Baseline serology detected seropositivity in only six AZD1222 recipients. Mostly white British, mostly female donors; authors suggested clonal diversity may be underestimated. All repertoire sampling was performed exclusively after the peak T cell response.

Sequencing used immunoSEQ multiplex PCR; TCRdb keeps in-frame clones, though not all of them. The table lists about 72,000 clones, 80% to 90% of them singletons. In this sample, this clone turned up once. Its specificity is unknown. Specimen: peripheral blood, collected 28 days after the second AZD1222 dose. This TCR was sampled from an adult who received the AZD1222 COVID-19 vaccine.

CDR3 region: CASRPSLSGSDTQYF. As DNA, the CDR3 is TGTGCCAGCAGGCCCTCTCTTAGCGGGTCAGATACGCAGTATTTT. The V gene is TRBV7-2, the J gene TRBJ2-3; TRBD2 agrees at 7 bases. The V segment lost 6 bases and the J segment 4 bases; nucleotides outside the gene matches: 10. Germline CDR1 is SGHTA and CDR2 is FQGNSA. The CDR3 is 15 residues long.